These 21 T cell receptor beta chains originate from one sample sequenced in a study of T cell repertoires in cytomegalovirus infection. Each CDR3 protein gets one entry after TCRdb re-called the reads with MiXCR. Seen here are 150,000 to 200,000 distinct CDR3 sequences, over 13% observed once, and the top ten hold 25% to 30%. The sequencing input was PBMCs. The receptors originated from a human donor in good health (CMV status not recorded). Some clones in this sample may be carry-over from other donors' samples.

This clonotype was picked up many times. The chain's CDR3 is CASSNRGPSWNSPLHF. CDR3 nucleotides: TGTGCCAGCAGTAACAGGGGGCCGAGTTGGAATTCACCCCTCCACTTT. The chain couples TRBV12-3 or TRBV12-4 to TRBJ1-6; 9 nucleotides match TRBD1. The CDR3 runs to 16 residues. Trimming at V came to 5 bases and at J to 7 bases, leaving 9 bases not matched to a gene.

Concerning this clonotype itself: The junction differs from germline at one of its ends, possibly a read error. The chain links TRBV5-5 to TRBJ1-3, with unresolved D. Per germline, CDR1 SGHKS and CDR2 YYEKEE (reference sequence). The length of the CDR3 is 15 residues. The CDR3 spells CASSLPRYSENTIYF. The CDR3 DNA sequence: TGTGCCAGCAGCTTACCCCGGTACTCTGAAAACACCATATATTTT. The whole variable domain, remainder taken from reference TRBV5-5 and TRBJ1-3, is DAGVTQSPTHLIKTRGQQVTLRCSPISGHKSVSWYQQVLGQGPQFIFQYYEKEERGRGNFPDRFSARQFPNYSSELNVNALLLGDSALYLCASSLPRYSENTIYFGEGSWLTVV.

CDR3 bases: TGCAGCGTTGAAGCCTTACTAGCGGGAGGGCCTTCTGGGCAGTTCTTC. Translation gives CSVEALLAGGPSGQFF. The chain links TRBV29-1 to TRBJ2-1; 13 nucleotides agree with TRBD2. The J segment lost 12 bases and the V segment lost 1 base, leaving 12 bases of the junction unmatched. CDR3 size: 16 residues. Per germline, CDR1 SQVTM and CDR2 ANQGSEA.

This clonotype was recorded at least ten times. The chain is built from TRBV6-2 or TRBV6-3 and TRBJ2-7; 9 bases match TRBD1. Losses at the gene ends were 5 bases for V and 5 bases for J; bases not matched to a gene: 10. CDR3 size: 15 residues. Germline loops: CDR1 MNHEY, CDR2 SVGEGT. CDR3 sequence: CASSDPGQGEHEQYF. The DNA for the CDR3 is TGTGCCAGCAGTGACCCGGGACAGGGAGAACACGAGCAGTACTTC.

This clonotype has a handful of counts. This rearrangement joins TRBV6-1 to TRBJ2-1; a weak D match, TRBD2 (5 bases). Deletions cut 2 bases from V and 5 bases from J, with 10 bases between. The CDR3 consists of 14 residues. Germline-derived CDR1 and CDR2 are MNHNS and SASEGT. The CDR3 region is CASSEQRADNEQFF. In DNA form, the CDR3 reads TGTGCCAGCAGTGAACAGAGGGCCGACAATGAGCAGTTCTTC.

The rearrangement uses TRBV7-9 and TRBJ2-7, with D uncertain. The CDR3 is 14 residues long. The germline V gene has CDR1 SEHNR and CDR2 FQNEAQ (reference sequence). Trimming cost V 0 bases and J 5 bases, with 11 bases left between them. Here the CDR3 DNA reads TGTGCCAGCAGCTTAGCGGCGGCTGTCGACGAGCAGTACTTC. It translates to CASSLAAAVDEQYF. Complete variable domain (other parts from reference TRBV7-9 and TRBJ2-7): DTGVSQNPRHKITKRGQNVTFRCDPISEHNRLYWYRQTLGQGPEFLTYFQNEAQLEKSRLLSDRFSAERPKGSFSTLEIQRTEQGDSAMYLCASSLAAAVDEQYFGPGTRLTVT.

The chain recombines TRBV20-1 with TRBJ2-1, with 8 bases matching TRBD2. CDR1 is DFQATT, CDR2 SNEGSKA, per germline (reference sequence). The CDR3 consists of 15 residues. Losses at the gene ends were 1 base for V and 0 bases for J; bases not matched to a gene: 2. CDR3 region: CSARGAGVSYNEQFF. CDR3 bases: TGCAGTGCTAGAGGAGCGGGAGTCTCCTACAATGAGCAGTTCTTC.

This clonotype turned up a few times. The chain is built from TRBV3-1 and TRBJ2-1, with D hard to call. Between the trimmed V and J ends, which lost 0 bases and 9 bases, there was a span of 12 bases. Per the germline V gene, CDR1 is LGHDT and CDR2 is YNNKEL (reference sequence). The CDR3 has 14 amino acids. CDR3 bases: TGTGCCAGCAGCCAAGATCACTCCGTTAGTGAGCAGTTCTTC. It specifies CASSQDHSVSEQFF.

This clonotype was found a few times. The gene calls are TRBV6-5 and TRBJ1-4; the D is unclear. The CDR3 consists of 13 residues. Germline CDR1 MNHEY, CDR2 SVGAGI. V was shortened by 7 bases and J by 4 bases, with 10 bases between the two germline ends. CDR3 DNA sequence: TGTGCCAGCAAACGAAGGGTTAATGAAAAACTGTTTTTT. Translating it yields CASKRRVNEKLFF.

The V call is TRBV20-1, the J call TRBJ1-3; D is unclear. This CDR3 is built from 13 residues. The germline V gene encodes CDR1 DFQATT and CDR2 SNEGSKA (reference sequence). V lost 3 bases and J 4 bases, leaving 10 bases between the germline ends. Here the CDR3 reads CSASDPQGNTIYF. CDR3 nucleotides: TGCAGTGCTAGTGACCCCCAGGGAAACACCATATATTTT.

In this sample, this clonotype turned up many times. The rearrangement uses TRBV7-9 and TRBJ2-1; the match to TRBD2 covers 11 bases. Germline CDR1 and CDR2: SEHNR and FQNEAQ (reference sequence). Germline trimming cut 5 bases from V and 10 bases from J; bases unmatched to any gene: 7. This CDR3 is built from 14 residues. The CDR3 coding sequence is TGTGCCAGCAGCCGACTAGCGGGACGGGAGGAGCAGTTCTTC. Amino acids: CASSRLAGREEQFF.

The genes are TRBV7-9 and TRBJ1-1; D remains ambiguous. V gave up 5 bases and J gave up 3 bases, with 13 bases separating them. The CDR3 consists of 14 residues. Germline V gene lookup returns CDR1 SEHNR and CDR2 FQNEAQ (reference sequence). The CDR3 nucleotides are TGTGCCAGCAGCCAAACGAGTGTATACACTGAAGCTTTCTTT. Residues: CASSQTSVYTEAFF. Looking up the rest from reference TRBV7-9 and TRBJ1-1 gives the full variable domain: DTGVSQNPRHKITKRGQNVTFRCDPISEHNRLYWYRQTLGQGPEFLTYFQNEAQLEKSRLLSDRFSAERPKGSFSTLEIQRTEQGDSAMYLCASSQTSVYTEAFFGQGTRLTVV.

Many counts were recorded for this clonotype. The chain combines TRBV19 with TRBJ2-2; no reliable D call. Germline V CDR1 and CDR2: LNHDA, SQIVND (reference sequence). The CDR3 is 13 residues long. The germline V and J ends were trimmed by 7 bases and 4 bases, with 10 bases remaining between them. The CDR3 DNA is TGTGCCAGTAATGGCATACTCACCGGGGAGCTGTTTTTT. It yields the protein CASNGILTGELFF.

This clonotype was seen repeatedly, ten times or more. This chain connects TRBV19 to TRBJ2-1; possibly TRBD1 for D (5 bases). V was trimmed by 5 bases and J by 3 bases, leaving 11 bases between them. This CDR3 region has 14 residues. CDR1 and CDR2 (germline): LNHDA, SQIVND (reference sequence). The CDR3 here is CASSRQGYYNEQFF. DNA of the CDR3: TGTGCCAGTAGTCGGCAGGGATACTACAATGAGCAGTTCTTC.

The chain couples TRBV29-1 to TRBJ2-3; D gene uncertain. Between the trimmed V and J ends, which lost 5 bases and 3 bases, there was a span of 21 bases. The CDR3 is 16 amino acids. Per germline, CDR1 SQVTM and CDR2 ANQGSEA. CDR3 sequence: CSVRAFGQRITDTQYF. Written as DNA, the CDR3 is TGCAGCGTTCGGGCCTTCGGGCAGCGTATTACAGATACGCAGTATTTT.

V and J are TRBV29-1 and TRBJ2-3, with TRBD2 matching over 9 bases. The CDR3 is 13 residues long. Losses at the gene ends were 2 bases for V and 6 bases for J; bases not matched to a gene: 3. CDR1 SQVTM and CDR2 ANQGSEA come from the germline V gene. CDR3 nucleotides: TGCAGCGTTGAATGGCGGGAGGGGGATACGCAGTATTTT. Amino acids: CSVEWREGDTQYF.

The CDR3 nucleotides are TGCGCCAGCAGGGGTACAGGGTCCGGGGCCAACGTCCTGACTTTC. Amino acids: CASRGTGSGANVLTF. The V gene is TRBV4-1, the J gene TRBJ2-6; D is perhaps TRBD1 (6 bases). V lost 6 bases to trimming and J lost 4 bases, with 13 bases between them. The CDR3 is 15 residues long. The V gene's germline CDR1 is MGHRA and CDR2 YSYEKL.

A word on this clonotype: Given a much more abundant clone one base away, this may be a read error. This likely comes from a read error, as the CDR3 has no conserved phenylalanine or tryptophan at its end. This chain uses TRBV14 with TRBJ2-7; perhaps TRBD1 as D (5 bases). The CDR3 runs to 15 residues. Germline V gene lookup returns CDR1 SGHDN and CDR2 FVKESK. The V and J ends lost 1 base and 6 bases respectively, with 16 bases between them. In DNA form, the CDR3 reads TGTGCCAGCAGCCAAGGGTTACAGGAACGAGGCGAGCAGTACCTC. Its protein is CASSQGLQERGEQYL.

The rearrangement uses TRBV6-1 and TRBJ1-2; TRBD1 is a possible D gene (5 bases). V was pared by 7 bases and J by 2 bases, with 11 bases between. The CDR3 is 13 amino acids. The germline gives CDR1 MNHNS, CDR2 SASEGT. The CDR3 bases are TGTGCCAGCATCGCGGGGACCAACTATGGCTACACCTTC. Amino acids: CASIAGTNYGYTF.

Many counts were recorded for this clonotype. The chain employs TRBV7-2 and TRBJ1-2, with 8 bases fitting TRBD1. The CDR3 runs 14 residues. Germline CDR1 and CDR2: SGHTA and FQGNSA. V lost 4 bases and J lost 5; bases outside the gene matches: 6. This CDR3 reads CASSYSRTGYGYTF. The CDR3 DNA reads TGTGCCAGCAGCTATTCCAGGACAGGGTATGGCTACACCTTC.

This clonotype appeared many times. The gene calls are TRBV28 and TRBJ1-2; no firm D call. The CDR3 extends over 13 amino acids. Germline V lookup: CDR1 MDHEN, CDR2 SYDVKM. Trimming shortened V by 6 bases and J by 6 bases, and 14 bases separated the two germline ends. The CDR3 here is CASSPQNSDGYTF. Here the CDR3 DNA reads TGTGCCAGCAGCCCCCAAAATTCGGATGGCTACACCTTC.